This TCR beta chain comes out of a study of CD8 T cells in ankylosing spondylitis. Study-wide findings and caveats: Characteristic of ankylosing spondylitis blood, it appeared, was a TCR beta motif comprising eight highly homologous variants. Matched ankylosing spondylitis synovial fluid reportedly contained a significantly enriched population of disease-linked clones.

The germline V gene encodes CDR1 SEHNR and CDR2 FQNEAQ (reference sequence). The CDR3 has 14 residues. Trimming pared 9 bases from V and 4 bases from J, leaving 16 bases between. A single record per CDR3 protein comes from TCRdb applying MiXCR to the 5' RACE reads. The sample has 350,000 to 450,000 distinct CDR3 sequences, 20% seen once; the top ten hold about an eighth. Concerning this clonotype itself: Its cognate antigen is unknown.

The chain links TRBV7-9 to TRBJ2-1; D remains unclear. The source is a male donor with ankylosing spondylitis or in good health (not recorded which). The sample was blood, either unsorted or a sorted T cell fraction (not recorded which). CDR3 DNA: TGTGCCAGTTCTGGGCGGAAACCATACAATGAGCAGTTCTTC. It yields the protein CASSGRKPYNEQFF.